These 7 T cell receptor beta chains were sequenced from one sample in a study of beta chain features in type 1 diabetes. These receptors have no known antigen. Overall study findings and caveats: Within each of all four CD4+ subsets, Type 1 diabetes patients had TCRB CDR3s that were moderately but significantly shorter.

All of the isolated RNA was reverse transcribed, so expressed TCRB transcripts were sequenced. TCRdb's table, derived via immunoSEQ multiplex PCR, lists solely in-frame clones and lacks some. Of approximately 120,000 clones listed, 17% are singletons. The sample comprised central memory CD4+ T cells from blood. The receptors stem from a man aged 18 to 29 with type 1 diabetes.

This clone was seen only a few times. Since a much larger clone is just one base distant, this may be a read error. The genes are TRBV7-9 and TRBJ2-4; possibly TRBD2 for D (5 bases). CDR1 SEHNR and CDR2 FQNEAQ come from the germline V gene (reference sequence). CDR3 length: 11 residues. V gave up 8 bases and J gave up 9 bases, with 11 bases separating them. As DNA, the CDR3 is TGTGCCAGCGAGGGTCGGAGCATTCAGTACTTC. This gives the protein CASEGRSIQYF.

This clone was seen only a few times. The CDR3 here is CASSRGRGYNDEQFF. The CDR3 nucleotides read TGTGCCAGCAGCCGTGGAAGGGGGTATAATGATGAGCAGTTCTTC. The chain recombines TRBV7-6 with TRBJ2-1, with D maybe TRBD1 (6 bases). The germline V gene encodes CDR1 SGHVS and CDR2 FNYEAQ. The CDR3 loop spans 15 amino acids. The V end was cut by 5 bases, the J end by 8 bases, with 19 bases between.

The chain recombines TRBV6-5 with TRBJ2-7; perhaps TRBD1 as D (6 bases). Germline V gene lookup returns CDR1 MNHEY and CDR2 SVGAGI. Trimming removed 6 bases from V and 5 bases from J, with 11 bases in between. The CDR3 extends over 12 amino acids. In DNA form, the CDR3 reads TGTGCCAGCAGCGGACAGATTAACGAGCAGTACTTC. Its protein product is CASSGQINEQYF.

The CDR3 region is CASLSGLAKNIQYF. The CDR3 DNA reads TGTGCCAGCCTCTCGGGACTAGCCAAAAACATTCAGTACTTC. This chain uses TRBV28 with TRBJ2-4, with D possibly TRBD2 on 6 matching bases. This CDR3 spans 14 amino acids. V gave up 8 bases and J gave up 0 bases, with 11 bases separating them. Germline V gene data show CDR1 as MDHEN and CDR2 as SYDVKM.

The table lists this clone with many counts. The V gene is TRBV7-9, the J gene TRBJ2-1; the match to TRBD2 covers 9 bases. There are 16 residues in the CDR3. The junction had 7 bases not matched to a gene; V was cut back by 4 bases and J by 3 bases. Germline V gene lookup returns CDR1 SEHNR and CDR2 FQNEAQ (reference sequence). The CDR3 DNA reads TGTGCCAGCAGCTCAGTAGCGGGGGCCAACTACAATGAGCAGTTCTTC. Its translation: CASSSVAGANYNEQFF.

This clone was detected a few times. The CDR3 DNA sequence: TGTGCCATCAGTCCTCCCAGGACCGGGACAGGGGGAGCAAACTATGGCTACACCTTC. It specifies CAISPPRTGTGGANYGYTF. This chain connects TRBV10-3 to TRBJ1-2; 11 nucleotides align to TRBD1. The CDR3 loop spans 19 amino acids. Germline assignment: CDR1 ENHRY and CDR2 SYGVKD. V dropped 5 bases and J dropped 2; count of bases not matched to a gene: 16.

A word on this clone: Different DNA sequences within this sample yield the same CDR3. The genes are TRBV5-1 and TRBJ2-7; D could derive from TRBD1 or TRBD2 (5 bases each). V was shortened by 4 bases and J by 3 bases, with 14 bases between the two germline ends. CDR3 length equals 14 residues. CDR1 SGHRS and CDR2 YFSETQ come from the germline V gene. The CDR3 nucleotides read TGCGCCAGCAGCCTGGGACGGGATCTCTACGAGCAGTACTTC. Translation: CASSLGRDLYEQYF.